The 2 T cell receptor beta chains below were found in one sample sequenced in a study of blood T cell repertoires in COVID-19. TCRdb keeps only in-frame clones here, not all; method: immunoSEQ multiplex PCR. The table has around 140,000 clones, 80% to 90% seen once. The sample comprised peripheral blood. Receptor source: a woman between 45 and 60 years old with acute or convalescent COVID-19.

The rearrangement uses TRBV3-1 (or the pseudogene TRBV3-2) and TRBJ1-2; D unresolved. The CDR3 is 14 residues long. V dropped 4 bases and J dropped 4 bases, with 13 bases sitting between them. Germline V gene sequence: CDR1 LGHDT, CDR2 YNNKEL (reference sequence). DNA for the CDR3: TGTGCCAGCAGCCCTCGATTCGCGAGCTATGGCTACACCTTC. This gives the protein CASSPRFASYGYTF.

The chain joins TRBV6-1 to TRBJ2-7, with TRBD2 as a possible D gene (6 bases). Trimming took off 3 bases at V and 5 bases at J, with 17 bases between the two ends. Germline V gene sequence: CDR1 MNHNS, CDR2 SASEGT. CDR3 size: 15 residues. CDR3 amino acids: CASSDPPGRRDEQYF. CDR3 in DNA: TGTGCCAGCAGTGATCCCCCAGGGCGGAGGGACGAGCAGTACTTC.